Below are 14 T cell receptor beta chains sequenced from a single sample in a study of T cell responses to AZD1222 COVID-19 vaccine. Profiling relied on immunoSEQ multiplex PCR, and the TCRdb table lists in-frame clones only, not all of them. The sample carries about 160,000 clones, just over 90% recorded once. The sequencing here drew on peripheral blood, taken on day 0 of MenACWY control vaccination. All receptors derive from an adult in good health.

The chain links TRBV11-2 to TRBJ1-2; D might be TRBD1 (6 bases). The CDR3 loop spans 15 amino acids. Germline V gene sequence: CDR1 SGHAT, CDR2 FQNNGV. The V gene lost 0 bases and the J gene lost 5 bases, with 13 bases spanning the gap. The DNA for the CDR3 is TGTGCCAGCAGCTTAGAACCGGGACAACCATATGGCTACACCTTC. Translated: CASSLEPGQPYGYTF.

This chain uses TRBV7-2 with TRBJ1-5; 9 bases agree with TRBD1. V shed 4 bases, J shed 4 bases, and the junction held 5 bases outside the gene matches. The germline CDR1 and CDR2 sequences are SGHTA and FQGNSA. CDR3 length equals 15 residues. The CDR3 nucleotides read TGTGCCAGCAGCTATGGACAGGGGCTTAATCAGCCCCAGCATTTT. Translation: CASSYGQGLNQPQHF.

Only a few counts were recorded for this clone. The CDR3 region has the DNA TGTGCCAGCAGCTTGGACCGGGAGACCCAGTACTTC. As protein: CASSLDRETQYF. V usage is TRBV5-6 and J usage is TRBJ2-5; D is unresolved. The CDR3 spans 12 residues. Between the trimmed V and J ends, which lost 0 bases and 5 bases, there was a span of 5 bases. Germline assignment: CDR1 SGHDT and CDR2 YYEEEE.

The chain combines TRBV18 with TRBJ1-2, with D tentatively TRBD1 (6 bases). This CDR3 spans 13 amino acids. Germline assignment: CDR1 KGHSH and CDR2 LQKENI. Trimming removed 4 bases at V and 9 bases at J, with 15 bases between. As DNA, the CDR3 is TGTGCCAGCTCACAGGGGGACACCGTGAGCTACACCTTC. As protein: CASSQGDTVSYTF. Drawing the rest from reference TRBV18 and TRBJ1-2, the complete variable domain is NAGVMQNPRHLVRRRGQEARLRCSPMKGHSHVYWYRQLPEEGLKFMVYLQKENIIDESGMPKERFSAEFPKEGPSILRIQQVVRGDSAAYFCASSQGDTVSYTFGSGTRLTVV.

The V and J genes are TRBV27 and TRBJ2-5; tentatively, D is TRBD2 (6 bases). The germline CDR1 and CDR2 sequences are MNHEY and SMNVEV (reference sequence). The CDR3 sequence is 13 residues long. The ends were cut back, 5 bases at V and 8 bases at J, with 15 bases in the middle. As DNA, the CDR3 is TGTGCCAGCAGTCCGGGTGCGGGAATTACCCAGTACTTC. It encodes CASSPGAGITQYF.

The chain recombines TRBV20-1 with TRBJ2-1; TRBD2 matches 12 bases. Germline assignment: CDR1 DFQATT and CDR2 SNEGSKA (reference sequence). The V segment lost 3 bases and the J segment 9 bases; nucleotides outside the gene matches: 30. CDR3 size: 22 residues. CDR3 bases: TGCAGTGCTAGTAGTACCTCTGGGGGACTAGCGGGCTTTTGGTGGGACATGGGTGAGCAGTTCTTC. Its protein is CSASSTSGGLAGFWWDMGEQFF.

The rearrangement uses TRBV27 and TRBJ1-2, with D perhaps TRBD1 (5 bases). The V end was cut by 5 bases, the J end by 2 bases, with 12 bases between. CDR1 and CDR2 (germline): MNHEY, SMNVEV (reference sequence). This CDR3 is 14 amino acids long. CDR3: CASSTSGGNYGYTF. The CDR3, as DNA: TGTGCCAGCAGTACCTCGGGGGGGAACTATGGCTACACCTTC.

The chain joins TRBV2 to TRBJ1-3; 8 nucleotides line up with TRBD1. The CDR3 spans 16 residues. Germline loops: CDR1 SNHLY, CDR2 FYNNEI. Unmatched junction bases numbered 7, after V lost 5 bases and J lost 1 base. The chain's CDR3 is CASSYPRDRSGNTIYF. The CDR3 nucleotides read TGTGCCAGCAGTTATCCGAGGGACAGGTCTGGAAACACCATATATTTT.

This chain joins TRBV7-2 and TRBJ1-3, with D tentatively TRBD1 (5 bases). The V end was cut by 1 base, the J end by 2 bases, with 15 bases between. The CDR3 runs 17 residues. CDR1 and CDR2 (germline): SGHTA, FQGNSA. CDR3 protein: CASSLGRGRDPGNTIYF. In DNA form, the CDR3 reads TGTGCCAGCAGCTTAGGACGGGGCAGGGACCCTGGAAACACCATATATTTT.

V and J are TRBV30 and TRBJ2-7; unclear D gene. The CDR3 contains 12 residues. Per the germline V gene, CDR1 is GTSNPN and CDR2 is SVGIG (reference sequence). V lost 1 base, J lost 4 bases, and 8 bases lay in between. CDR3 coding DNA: TGTGCCTGGAGTGGGTCGGTTTACGAGCAGTACTTC. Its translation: CAWSGSVYEQYF.

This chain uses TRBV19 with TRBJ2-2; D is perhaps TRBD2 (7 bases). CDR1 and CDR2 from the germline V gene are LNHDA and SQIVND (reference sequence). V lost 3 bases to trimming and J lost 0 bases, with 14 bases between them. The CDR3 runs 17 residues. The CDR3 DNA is TGTGCCAGTAGTATGGGGGGGCGAGGTGCGAACACCGGGGAGCTGTTTTTT. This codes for CASSMGGRGANTGELFF.

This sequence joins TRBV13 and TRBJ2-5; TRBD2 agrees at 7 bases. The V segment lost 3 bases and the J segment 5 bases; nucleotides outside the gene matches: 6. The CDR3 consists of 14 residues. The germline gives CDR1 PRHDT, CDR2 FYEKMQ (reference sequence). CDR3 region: CASSFGLDGETQYF. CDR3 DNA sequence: TGTGCCAGCAGCTTCGGACTAGACGGTGAGACCCAGTACTTC.

CDR3 nucleotide sequence: TGCGCCAGCAGCCCTGTCGGCGGAAACACCATATATTTT. Translated, it gives CASSPVGGNTIYF. This chain joins TRBV5-1 and TRBJ1-3; D is unclear. Trimming shortened V by 4 bases and J by 4 bases, and 9 bases separated the two germline ends. The CDR3 covers 13 residues. Germline V gene lookup returns CDR1 SGHRS and CDR2 YFSETQ.

The CDR3 reads CASSLGPGDGQPQHF. In nucleotides, the CDR3 is TGCGCCAGCAGCTTGGGTCCGGGGGACGGTCAGCCCCAGCATTTT. V gene TRBV5-1 combines with J gene TRBJ1-5, with D maybe TRBD1 (5 bases). V lost 0 bases and J lost 6, with 13 bases in between. The CDR3 loop spans 15 amino acids. Germline CDR1 and CDR2: SGHRS and YFSETQ.